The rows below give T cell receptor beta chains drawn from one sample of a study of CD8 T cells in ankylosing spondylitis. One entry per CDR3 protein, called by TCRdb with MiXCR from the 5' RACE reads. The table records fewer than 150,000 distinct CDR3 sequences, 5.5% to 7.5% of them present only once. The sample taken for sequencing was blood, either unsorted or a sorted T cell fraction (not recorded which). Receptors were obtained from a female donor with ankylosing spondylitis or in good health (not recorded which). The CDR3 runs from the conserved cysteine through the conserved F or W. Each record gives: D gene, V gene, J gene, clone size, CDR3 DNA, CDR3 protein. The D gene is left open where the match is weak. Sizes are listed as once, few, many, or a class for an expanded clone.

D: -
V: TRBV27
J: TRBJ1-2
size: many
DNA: TGTGCCAGCAGTTTAAGGGCGAGGGACTATGGCTACACCTTC
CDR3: CASSLRARDYGYTF

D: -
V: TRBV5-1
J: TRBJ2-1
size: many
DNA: TGCGCCAGCAGCTTGGAACAGGGAACGGGTAATGAGCAGTTCTTC
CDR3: CASSLEQGTGNEQFF

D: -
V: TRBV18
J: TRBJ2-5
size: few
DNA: TGTGCCAGCTCCGCTTCGGAGGGGCAACAAGAGACCCAGTACTTC
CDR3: CASSASEGQQETQYF

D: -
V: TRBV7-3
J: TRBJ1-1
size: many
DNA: TGTGCCAGCAGCAGACAGCTGAACACTGAAGCTTTCTTT
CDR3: CASSRQLNTEAFF

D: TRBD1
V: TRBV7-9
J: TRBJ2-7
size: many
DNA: TGTGCCAGCAGTCCCGATCCCGGGACAGGAATCTACGAGCAGTACTTC
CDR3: CASSPDPGTGIYEQYF

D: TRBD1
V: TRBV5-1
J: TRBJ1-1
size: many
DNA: TGCGCCAGCAGCTGGACAGGGGCGAACACTGAAGCTTTCTTT
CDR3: CASSWTGANTEAFF

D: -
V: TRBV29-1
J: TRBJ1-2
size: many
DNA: TGCAGCGTTGAAGAACGGGCCCTTCCTCAGGGATACACCTTC
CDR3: CSVEERALPQGYTF

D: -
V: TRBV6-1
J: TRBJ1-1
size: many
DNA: TGTGCCAGCAGCCGGGGACACTGGACGAACACTGAAGCTTTCTTT
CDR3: CASSRGHWTNTEAFF

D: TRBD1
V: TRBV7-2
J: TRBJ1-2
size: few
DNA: TGTGCCAGCAGCTTAGTAGGACAGGGTCATGGCTACACCTTC
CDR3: CASSLVGQGHGYTF

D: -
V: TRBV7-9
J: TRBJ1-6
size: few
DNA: TGTGCCAGCAGCTTAGGGGGGGATAATTCACCCCTCCACTTT
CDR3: CASSLGGDNSPLHF

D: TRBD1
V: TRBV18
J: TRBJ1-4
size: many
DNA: TGTGCCAGCTCGTCACTGCTGGACAGGGGTAATGAAAAACTGTTTTTT
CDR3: CASSSLLDRGNEKLFF

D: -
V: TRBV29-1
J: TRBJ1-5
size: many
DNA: TGCAGCGTTGCGATAGGGGACAATCAGCCCCAGCATTTT
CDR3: CSVAIGDNQPQHF

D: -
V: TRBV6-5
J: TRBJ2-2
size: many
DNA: TGTGCCAGCAGTTACTCTTTAACGGGTTACACCGGGGAGCTGTTTTTT
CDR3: CASSYSLTGYTGELFF

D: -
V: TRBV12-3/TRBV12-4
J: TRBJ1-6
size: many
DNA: TGTGCCAGCAGTTCCCAGATGGTTGGGTCACCCCTCCACTTT
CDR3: CASSSQMVGSPLHF